These 19 T cell receptor beta chains were all obtained from the same sample, sequenced in a study of blood T cell repertoires in COVID-19. Repertoires were generated with immunoSEQ multiplex PCR, while TCRdb's copy carries only in-frame clones and drops some. The data show about 280,000 clones, 88% seen once. The material sequenced was PBMCs or T cells enriched from blood (not recorded which). These receptors were taken from a woman aged 25 to 39 who had recovered from COVID-19.

A few counts support this clone. The rearrangement joins TRBV27 to TRBJ1-2, with no clear D. Germline CDR1 reads MNHEY; CDR2 reads SMNVEV (reference sequence). V gave up 7 bases and J gave up 8 bases, with 8 bases separating them. The CDR3 contains 10 residues. The CDR3: CASKRKGYTF. The CDR3 DNA reads TGTGCCAGCAAGAGGAAAGGCTACACCTTC.

A note on this clone: At one of its ends the junction is not consistent with the germline gene, which may arise from a read error. This chain joins TRBV7-7 and TRBJ1-1, with D unclear. The CDR3 is 13 residues long. Germline-derived CDR1 and CDR2 are SSHAT and FNYEAQ (reference sequence). The CDR3 here is CASSDTMNTEAFF. The CDR3 DNA sequence: TGTGCTAGCAGCGACACCATGAACACTGAAGCTTTCTTT. Filled out from reference TRBV7-7 and TRBJ1-1, the complete variable domain reads GAGVSQSPRYKVTKRGQDVTLRCDPISSHATLYWYQQALGQGPEFLTYFNYEAQPDKSGLPSDRFSAERPEGSISTLTIQRTEQRDSAMYRCASSDTMNTEAFFGQGTRLTVV.

The chain uses TRBV19 and TRBJ2-1; TRBD2 is a possible D gene (6 bases). Germline assignment: CDR1 LNHDA and CDR2 SQIVND (reference sequence). Trimming took 4 bases from V and 7 from J, leaving 17 bases between them. The CDR3 sequence is 15 residues long. DNA of the CDR3: TGTGCCAGTAGTAGGGGGAGGAGTGTGAGGAATGAGCAGTTCTTC. Protein product: CASSRGRSVRNEQFF.

The CDR3 nucleotides read TGTGCCAGCAGTGACTCGGAAAGGGGATTGCAGTTCTTC. Protein: CASSDSERGLQFF. The rearrangement links TRBV6-4 to TRBJ2-1, with D possibly TRBD1 on 5 matching bases. Germline-derived CDR1 and CDR2 are MRHNA and SNTAGT. V shed 0 bases and J shed 12 bases, with 12 bases lying between them. The CDR3 is 13 residues long.

The chain employs TRBV4-3 and TRBJ2-1, with TRBD2 matching 12 bases. CDR1 is LGHNA and CDR2 is YSLEER in the germline V gene. There are 17 residues in the CDR3. Unmatched junction bases numbered 5, after V lost 3 bases and J lost 2 bases. CDR3 in DNA: TGCGCCAGCAGCCACTACTCTAGCGGGGGGGCCTACAATGAGCAGTTCTTC. Translating it yields CASSHYSSGGAYNEQFF.

This chain links TRBV5-1 with TRBJ2-3; TRBD2 agrees at 7 bases. Germline assignment: CDR1 SGHRS and CDR2 YFSETQ. V lost 4 bases, J lost 0 bases, and 8 bases stayed unmatched. The CDR3 runs to 16 residues. The CDR3 DNA is TGCGCCAGCAGCCCGGGGGACTACCCTAGCACAGATACGCAGTATTTT. Encoded protein: CASSPGDYPSTDTQYF.

This clone was counted once. CDR3 sequence reads: CASSSLGQGSYNEQFF. The CDR3 DNA reads TGTGCCAGCAGTTCACTTGGACAGGGCTCCTACAATGAGCAGTTCTTC. This rearrangement joins TRBV28 to TRBJ2-1; 8 positions agree with TRBD1. Germline loops: CDR1 MDHEN, CDR2 SYDVKM. This CDR3 contains 16 residues. V shed 4 bases and J 0 bases; nucleotides not matched to a gene: 5.

V usage is TRBV4-2 and J usage is TRBJ1-4; D ambiguous. This CDR3 spans 16 amino acids. With 0 bases removed from V and 0 bases from J, the gap between germline ends came to 8 bases. Germline loops: CDR1 LGHNA, CDR2 YNFKEQ. CDR3 sequence (DNA): TGTGCCAGCAGCCAAGATGCGAGGGCAACTAATGAAAAACTGTTTTTT. Its protein is CASSQDARATNEKLFF.

This rearrangement joins TRBV7-2 to TRBJ1-2; D perhaps matches TRBD1 (5 bases). V lost 4 bases and J 6 bases, leaving 12 bases between the germline ends. The germline V gene encodes CDR1 SGHTA and CDR2 FQGNSA. The length of the CDR3 is 13 residues. For the CDR3, the DNA is TGTGCCAGCAGCTGGTCAGGGTTGAATGGCTACACCTTC. Its protein product is CASSWSGLNGYTF.

The CDR3 loop reads CASSQDRGALYGYTF. DNA of the CDR3: TGTGCCAGCAGCCAAGACAGGGGCGCCCTCTATGGCTACACCTTC. This chain uses TRBV14 with TRBJ1-2, with D possibly being TRBD1 (6 bases). This CDR3 region has 15 residues. The V end lost 0 bases, the J end lost 4 bases, and 12 bases lay between the germline ends. Germline loops: CDR1 SGHDN, CDR2 FVKESK.

The chain uses TRBV6-4 and TRBJ1-1; 7 bases match TRBD1. Germline trimming cut 6 bases from V and 5 bases from J; bases unmatched to any gene: 6. CDR1 and CDR2 from the germline V gene are MRHNA and SNTAGT. The CDR3 sequence is 13 residues long. CDR3 nucleotide sequence: TGTGCCAGCAGGAAGACGGGACAGACTGAAGCTTTCTTT. This codes for CASRKTGQTEAFF.

The rearrangement uses TRBV4-1 and TRBJ2-2; 8 bases are shared with TRBD2. The length of the CDR3 is 15 residues. The V gene's germline CDR1 is MGHRA and CDR2 YSYEKL. V lost 0 bases and J lost 5; bases outside the gene matches: 2. DNA of the CDR3: TGCGCCAGCAGCCAAGAGGGACTAGTGACCGGGGAGCTGTTTTTT. Residues: CASSQEGLVTGELFF.

This chain connects TRBV5-1 to TRBJ1-1; the D is unclear. The CDR3 extends over 14 amino acids. In germline, CDR1 is SGHRS, CDR2 YFSETQ. Trimming shortened V by 4 bases and J by 0 bases, and 10 bases separated the two germline ends. The CDR3 loop reads CASSDQALNTEAFF. The CDR3 DNA is TGCGCCAGCAGCGACCAGGCCTTGAACACTGAAGCTTTCTTT.

Concerning this clone itself: The junction departs from the called germline gene at one end, perhaps through a read error. Written as DNA, the CDR3 is TGTGCCAGCAGCCGGGACACAGAAGCTTTCTTT. As protein: CASSRDTEAFF. V gene TRBV7-8 combines with J gene TRBJ1-1; weak D call: TRBD1 (6 bases). Germline CDR1 is SGHVS and CDR2 is FQNEAQ. The CDR3 sequence is 11 residues long.

Here the CDR3 DNA reads TGTGCCAGCAGTATAACAGGGGCAGGTTCACCCCTCCACTTT. This sequence encodes CASSITGAGSPLHF. This chain connects TRBV27 to TRBJ1-6; 7 nucleotides match TRBD1. Germline V gives CDR1 MNHEY, CDR2 SMNVEV (reference sequence). J gave up 9 bases and V 5 bases, and 7 bases lay outside the gene matches. The CDR3 has 14 residues.

This clone has a single count. V is TRBV11-2 and J is TRBJ2-3; 12 positions match TRBD2. Unmatched junction bases numbered 8, after V lost 3 bases and J lost 4 bases. There are 17 residues in the CDR3. Per the germline V gene, CDR1 is SGHAT and CDR2 is FQNNGV. CDR3 sequence: CASSLGRTSGVSDTQYF. CDR3 coding DNA: TGTGCCAGCAGCTTGGGAAGGACTAGCGGGGTATCAGATACGCAGTATTTT.

The chain employs TRBV9 and TRBJ1-6, with D uncertain. The CDR3 sequence is 15 residues long. V lost 1 base, J lost 9 bases, and 14 bases lay in between. CDR1 is SGDLS and CDR2 is YYNGEE in the germline V gene. CDR3 residues: CASSVIRHGLSPLHF. CDR3 DNA: TGTGCCAGCAGCGTAATCCGACATGGGCTTTCACCCCTCCACTTT.

The table lists this clone with a few counts. The gene calls are TRBV5-1 and TRBJ1-3; weak D call: TRBD1 (6 bases). This CDR3 region has 17 residues. The V and J ends lost 4 bases and 2 bases respectively, with 19 bases between them. Germline values: CDR1 SGHRS, CDR2 YFSETQ. The CDR3 protein is CASSLGGGGIPGNTIYF. In DNA form, the CDR3 reads TGCGCCAGCAGCCTCGGGGGAGGGGGAATTCCTGGAAACACCATATATTTT. Full variable domain (rest looked up from reference TRBV5-1 and TRBJ1-3): KAGVTQTPRYLIKTRGQQVTLSCSPISGHRSVSWYQQTPGQGLQFLFEYFSETQRNKGNFPGRFSGRQFSNSRSEMNVSTLELGDSALYLCASSLGGGGIPGNTIYFGEGSWLTVV.

This chain connects TRBV30 to TRBJ2-1, with a tentative D call TRBD2 (6 bases). This CDR3 has 11 amino acids. Germline loops: CDR1 GTSNPN, CDR2 SVGIG (reference sequence). The CDR3 DNA reads TGTGCGGCGGGGAAGTACAATGAGCAGTTCTTC. Translation gives CAAGKYNEQFF.